This TCR beta chain was recorded in a study of T cell responses to AZD1222 COVID-19 vaccine. Study-wide results and caveats: Clonal diversity was possibly underestimated, and the donors were mostly white British, with more females. Rises in breadth and depth of Spike-specific TCRs came after two AZD1222 doses.

Using immunoSEQ multiplex PCR, the repertoire was profiled, and TCRdb retains in-frame clones only, with some absent. The sample yields roughly 140,000 clones, approximately 86% seen once. The CDR3 extends over 15 amino acids. The ends lost 5 bases at V and 0 bases at J; junction bases unmatched: 6. Germline lookup yields CDR1 SGHTA and CDR2 FQGNSA. In regard to this clone: Its antigen is as yet unknown.

The sequenced sample was peripheral blood, obtained after recovery from COVID-19. This clonotype was obtained from an adult who had recovered from COVID-19. The gene calls are TRBV7-2 and TRBJ1-2; TRBD1 matches 7 bases. The CDR3 loop reads CASSRDSLANYGYTF. CDR3 nucleotides: TGTGCCAGCAGCCGGGACAGCTTAGCTAACTATGGCTACACCTTC.